What follows are 29 T cell receptor beta chains derived from one specimen sequenced in a study of OX40 agonist ivuxolimab in advanced cancers. Only in-frame clones appear in the TCRdb table, and some are missing; sequencing was by immunoSEQ multiplex PCR. The sample shows 95,000 or so clones, around 92% of them seen only once. The source was CD4+ or CD8+ T cells sorted from blood, collected in a trial of the OX40 agonist ivuxolimab. These receptors were collected from an adult with an advanced solid tumor such as melanoma, head and neck, liver or kidney cancer.

V is TRBV27 and J is TRBJ1-4, with 7 bases identical to TRBD1. The CDR3 is made up of 15 amino acids. Germline trimming cut 6 bases from V and 4 bases from J; bases unmatched to any gene: 8. Germline CDR1 is MNHEY and CDR2 is SMNVEV (reference sequence). DNA of the CDR3: TGTGCCAGCAGATATAGGGGGCCGGGTAATGAAAAACTGTTTTTT. Translating it yields CASRYRGPGNEKLFF.

This clone was recorded a few times. This chain uses TRBV7-9 with TRBJ2-7; no clear D gene. CDR3 length: 12 amino acids. Looked up from germline, CDR1 is SEHNR and CDR2 is FQNEAQ (reference sequence). V was cut by 8 bases and J by 2 bases, with 10 bases left in between. CDR3 nucleotides: TGTGCCAGCGGTACAGAGACCTACGAGCAGTACTTC. Amino acid sequence: CASGTETYEQYF.

V usage is TRBV14 and J usage is TRBJ2-7, with D possibly being TRBD2 (7 bases). The CDR3 runs 15 residues. The V gene's germline CDR1 is SGHDN and CDR2 FVKESK. V dropped 2 bases and J dropped 2 bases, with 13 bases sitting between them. CDR3 bases: TGTGCCAGCAGCCAACTCGGGGGGCCACCCTACGAGCAGTACTTC. Residues: CASSQLGGPPYEQYF.

The chain has TRBV7-8 and TRBJ1-2; D not resolved. This CDR3 region has 16 residues. Looked up from germline, CDR1 is SGHVS and CDR2 is FQNEAQ. V dropped 4 bases and J dropped 1 base, with 16 bases sitting between them. The CDR3, as DNA: TGTGCCAGCAGCTCCAATACAGTTACCCGTAACTATGGCTACACCTTC. It translates to CASSSNTVTRNYGYTF.

The rearrangement links TRBV30 to TRBJ2-2; D may match TRBD1 or TRBD2 (5 bases each). Germline V gene sequence: CDR1 GTSNPN, CDR2 SVGIG (reference sequence). Trimming took off 5 bases at V and 2 bases at J, with 6 bases between the two ends. The CDR3 consists of 12 residues. The CDR3 sequence is CAWGDNTGELFF. In nucleotides, the CDR3 is TGTGCCTGGGGGGACAACACCGGGGAGCTGTTTTTT.

V is TRBV6-1 and J is TRBJ2-1, with 9 bases identical to TRBD1. The CDR3 length is 13 residues. CDR1 is MNHNS, CDR2 SASEGT, per germline. V trimming: 6 bases; J trimming: 7 bases; junction bases outside the gene matches: 4. Written as DNA, the CDR3 is TGTGCCAGCAGAAGACAGGGGGGGAATGAGCAGTTCTTC. This translates into CASRRQGGNEQFF.

Written as DNA, the CDR3 is TGTGCCAGCAGTTTATCCGGGGCGTCCTGGGAGACCCAGTACTTC. Its protein product is CASSLSGASWETQYF. This chain links TRBV27 with TRBJ2-5; tentatively, D is TRBD1 or TRBD2 (5 bases each). The germline gives CDR1 MNHEY, CDR2 SMNVEV (reference sequence). The ends were cut back, 0 bases at V and 5 bases at J, with 13 bases in the middle. The length of the CDR3 is 15 residues.

This chain joins TRBV20-1 and TRBJ2-7; unclear D gene. V was pared by 3 bases and J by 7 bases, with 10 bases between. This CDR3 is built from 11 residues. Germline lookup yields CDR1 DFQATT and CDR2 SNEGSKA (reference sequence). CDR3 DNA sequence: TGCAGTGCTAGTCTATTAGCTGAGCAGTACTTC. Amino acid sequence: CSASLLAEQYF.

This chain connects TRBV30 to TRBJ1-4; possible D gene TRBD1, 5 bases. Trimming removed 1 base at V and 0 bases at J, with 9 bases between. Germline loops: CDR1 GTSNPN, CDR2 SVGIG (reference sequence). CDR3 length equals 15 residues. Written as DNA, the CDR3 is TGTGCCTGGAGTGGACAGCGGGCAACTAATGAAAAACTGTTTTTT. Translation gives CAWSGQRATNEKLFF.

CDR3 in DNA: TGTGCCTGGAGTGGACAGGGGGCATCTCTTGGGGCCAACGTCCTGACTTTC. Its protein product is CAWSGQGASLGANVLTF. This chain uses TRBV30 with TRBJ2-6; 10 positions agree with TRBD1. The trim removed 1 base at V and 3 bases at J, leaving 6 bases unmatched. CDR1 GTSNPN and CDR2 SVGIG come from the germline V gene (reference sequence). There are 17 residues in the CDR3.

The rearrangement links TRBV5-4 to TRBJ1-3; D gene uncertain. The length of the CDR3 is 15 residues. The V gene's germline CDR1 is SGHNT and CDR2 YYREEE (reference sequence). V gave up 5 bases and J gave up 0 bases, with 12 bases separating them. The CDR3 bases are TGTGCCAGCAGTCGTGACGGATACTCTGGAAACACCATATATTTT. Encoded protein: CASSRDGYSGNTIYF.

This chain connects TRBV2 to TRBJ1-5; no definite D call. Trimming cost V 6 bases and J 5 bases, with 17 bases left between them. This CDR3 has 15 residues. Germline lookup yields CDR1 SNHLY and CDR2 FYNNEI. CDR3 residues: CASRTGYFDDQPQHF. CDR3 coding DNA: TGTGCCAGCAGGACGGGGTATTTTGACGATCAGCCCCAGCATTTT.

J is TRBJ2-1 and V is TRBV4-1; 11 nucleotides agree with TRBD2. The CDR3 is 15 residues long. V dropped 8 bases and J dropped 5; count of bases not matched to a gene: 8. Germline loops: CDR1 MGHRA, CDR2 YSYEKL. Here the CDR3 reads CASGVAGGPNNEQFF. CDR3 coding DNA: TGCGCCAGCGGAGTAGCGGGGGGGCCCAACAATGAGCAGTTCTTC.

Concerning this clone: The sample contains more than one DNA sequence encoding this CDR3. The V and J genes are TRBV6-6 and TRBJ2-7; TRBD1 agrees at 11 bases. Germline-derived CDR1 and CDR2 are MNHNY and SVGAGI (reference sequence). The CDR3 contains 15 residues. Trimming removed 2 bases from V and 4 bases from J; junction bases left unmatched: 4. The CDR3 is CASSYPGQGGYEQYF. The CDR3 nucleotides are TGTGCCAGCAGTTACCCGGGACAGGGGGGTTACGAGCAGTACTTC.

The chain links TRBV6-5 to TRBJ1-2; D not certain. The germline V and J ends were trimmed by 2 bases and 8 bases, with 12 bases remaining between them. Germline V lookup: CDR1 MNHEY, CDR2 SVGAGI. This CDR3 is 13 amino acids long. CDR3 in amino acids: CASSYVERGGYTF. The DNA for the CDR3 is TGTGCCAGCAGTTACGTTGAACGGGGAGGCTACACCTTC.

The chain links TRBV19 to TRBJ2-5; possible D gene TRBD2, 6 bases. Germline assignment: CDR1 LNHDA and CDR2 SQIVND (reference sequence). V was trimmed by 5 bases and J by 5 bases, leaving 12 bases between them. The CDR3 consists of 13 residues. CDR3 nucleotide sequence: TGTGCCAGTAGTGGAGGGGCCTGGGAGACCCAGTACTTC. Its translation: CASSGGAWETQYF.

The rearrangement joins TRBV28 to TRBJ2-4, with D perhaps TRBD1 or TRBD2 (6 bases each). The CDR3 contains 13 residues. Germline CDR1 is MDHEN and CDR2 is SYDVKM. V shed 2 bases and J shed 5 bases, with 7 bases lying between them. In nucleotides, the CDR3 is TGTGCCAGCAGTTTAGGGGGGCAAAACATTCAGTACTTC. Translation gives CASSLGGQNIQYF.

The chain carries TRBV5-1 and TRBJ2-3; no clear D gene. V dropped 2 bases and J dropped 3 bases, with 7 bases sitting between them. This CDR3 spans 13 amino acids. The V gene's germline CDR1 is SGHRS and CDR2 YFSETQ. CDR3 in DNA: TGCGCCAGCAGCTTAATGGCTACAGATACGCAGTATTTT. Translating it yields CASSLMATDTQYF.

V is TRBV4-1 and J is TRBJ2-1; TRBD2 matches 10 bases. The CDR3 has 17 amino acids. Germline CDR1 reads MGHRA; CDR2 reads YSYEKL. J gave up 6 bases and V 1 base, and 9 bases lay outside the gene matches. The CDR3 DNA reads as TGCGCCAGCAGCCAAGTTCTGGGGCTAGCGGGAGTCAATGAGCAGTTCTTC. Amino acids: CASSQVLGLAGVNEQFF.

V gene TRBV19 combines with J gene TRBJ2-5; 7 bases are shared with TRBD2. The V and J ends lost 6 bases and 4 bases, in that order; junction bases with no gene match: 14. Germline-derived CDR1 and CDR2 are LNHDA and SQIVND (reference sequence). This CDR3 is built from 16 residues. The CDR3 is CASRGRGRGTGETQYF. In DNA, the CDR3 is TGTGCCAGTAGGGGGCGAGGGAGGGGAACGGGAGAGACCCAGTACTTC.

CDR3 loop: CANTPARHNTEAFF. CDR3 bases: TGTGCCAACACCCCGGCCAGACATAACACTGAAGCTTTCTTT. J is TRBJ1-1 and V is TRBV6-1; D remains unclear. The V gene lost 10 bases and the J gene lost 2 bases, with 17 bases spanning the gap. The CDR3 is 14 residues long. Germline V CDR1 and CDR2: MNHNS, SASEGT.

The J gene is TRBJ2-1, the V gene TRBV7-9; 11 nucleotides line up with TRBD2. V was clipped by 2 bases and J by 6 bases; unmatched bases: 12. The CDR3 length is 18 residues. CDR1 SEHNR and CDR2 FQNEAQ come from the germline V gene (reference sequence). Here the CDR3 reads CASSLHPALAGGVNEQFF. CDR3 coding DNA: TGTGCCAGCAGCTTACACCCAGCTCTAGCGGGGGGTGTCAATGAGCAGTTCTTC.

The chain carries TRBV5-6 and TRBJ1-3, with D possibly TRBD1 on 5 matching bases. Germline CDR1 SGHDT, CDR2 YYEEEE. The CDR3 length is 14 residues. The V gene lost 1 base and the J gene lost 5 bases, with 10 bases spanning the gap. Written as DNA, the CDR3 is TGTGCCAGCAGCTTGACAGGAGAGCGAAACACCATATATTTT. Residues: CASSLTGERNTIYF.

J is TRBJ2-6 and V is TRBV28; D is ambiguous. The CDR3 is made up of 14 amino acids. Looked up from germline, CDR1 is MDHEN and CDR2 is SYDVKM. V was clipped by 6 bases and J by 2 bases, with 8 bases between them. CDR3: CASRRQPGANVLTF. The CDR3 DNA is TGTGCCAGCAGGAGACAACCTGGGGCCAACGTCCTGACTTTC.

The rearrangement uses TRBV6-6 and TRBJ2-1, with 7 bases lining up with TRBD1. The CDR3 is 15 amino acids. The V gene's germline CDR1 is MNHNY and CDR2 SVGAGI (reference sequence). J was trimmed by 2 bases and V by 2 bases; bases with no gene match: 3. CDR3 sequence (DNA): TGTGCCAGCAGTTACCCGACAGGGCCCTACAATGAGCAGTTCTTC. Translation gives CASSYPTGPYNEQFF.

The rearrangement uses TRBV27 and TRBJ2-1; unclear D gene. V shed 4 bases and J shed 1 base, with 8 bases lying between them. The germline V gene encodes CDR1 MNHEY and CDR2 SMNVEV (reference sequence). The CDR3 sequence is 14 residues long. The DNA of the CDR3 is TGTGCCAGCAGTTCCCTGGGATCCTACAATGAGCAGTTCTTC. It is translated as CASSSLGSYNEQFF.

This sequence joins TRBV10-2 and TRBJ1-4, with D possibly matching TRBD1 (5 bases). CDR3 length equals 13 residues. Germline V gene sequence: CDR1 WSHSY, CDR2 SAAADI. V was pared by 2 bases and J by 7 bases, with 8 bases between. CDR3 DNA sequence: TGCGCCAGCAGTGAGCAGGGTTTTGAAAAACTGTTTTTT. Its protein is CASSEQGFEKLFF.

The chain links TRBV19 to TRBJ2-2; the D gene is possibly TRBD1 (6 bases). In germline, CDR1 is LNHDA, CDR2 SQIVND (reference sequence). The ends were cut back, 5 bases at V and 5 bases at J, with 15 bases in the middle. CDR3 size: 15 residues. CDR3 DNA: TGTGCCAGTAGTCCAGGGGAAGGGGCAACCGGGGAGCTGTTTTTT. The encoded protein is CASSPGEGATGELFF.

The rearrangement uses TRBV4-1 and TRBJ2-7; no clear D. Trimming left V 1 base short and J 0 bases short, with 4 bases between. There are 13 residues in the CDR3. Germline V lookup: CDR1 MGHRA, CDR2 YSYEKL. The CDR3 DNA reads TGCGCCAGCAGCCAAGGCTTCTCCTACGAGCAGTACTTC. Residues: CASSQGFSYEQYF.